The entry that follows covers one TCR beta chain sequence. The table lists this clone with a few counts. What antigen it recognizes has not been identified. At one end the junction does not follow the germline gene, possibly because of a read error. Throughout, gene names and germline sequences are given for the mouse. The read halts 4 residues ahead of the CDR3 end, with the missing end drawn from the germline J gene. The library came from the immunoSEQ multiplex PCR assay. For TCR sequencing, RNA was extracted from every sample and reverse transcribed into cDNA to serve as template. First-strand cDNA was synthesized with SuperScript III using a 2:1 mix of oligo-dT and random hexamers. A synthetic immune receptor repertoire was used to gauge amplification bias, and whatever bias remained was removed computationally. Libraries were sequenced on Illumina HiSeq using 60 bp reads that covered the CDR3 and were read from J toward V. The authors' pipeline ran thus. After raw reads were preprocessed to remove errors, the CDR3 was defined following IMGT conventions as running from the conserved cysteine to phenylalanine. Clonality was computed as 1 minus the Shannon entropy, with the entropy normalized by log2 of the number of productive unique TCRs. CD4 or CD8 identity of scalp clones was inferred by cross-referencing scalp TCRbeta sequences with sorted blood CD4 and CD8 repertoires. Held by TCRdb, this immuneACCESS table contains in-frame sequences only and omits some clones. Under half of the omission traces to an unresolved V gene where checked; the cause of the rest is unknown. V and J calls and clone size are as listed in that table; D and trimming were resolved from the DNA. This sample holds roughly 110,000 clones in total, without any singletons. The ten most abundant clones make up about 20% of the sample.

This sample was included in a study of CD8+ T cells in alopecia areata (dated by TCRdb to between 2018 and 2020). For the wider study: Skin from C3H/HeJ donors aged about 6-12 months with spontaneous alopecia was grafted onto female C3H/HeJ recipients aged 7-10 weeks. In humans, TCRbeta sequencing was performed on scalp tissue and on sorted CD4+ and CD8+ peripheral blood T cells from healthy controls and from patients with patchy or totalis/universalis alopecia areata. Scalp clonality was compared across normal scalp (n=4), patchy alopecia areata scalp (n=8), and alopecia totalis/universalis scalp (n=8). The study used high-throughput TCRbeta sequencing to examine T cell clonal expansion in alopecia areata, in both the C3H/HeJ mouse model and human patients. RNA came from the PAXgene miRNA kit for fixed scalp, the miRNeasy kit for PBMCs, and the RNeasy kit for mouse skin. immunoSEQ multiplex PCR using 35 Vbeta forward primers and 13 Jbeta reverse primers was used to amplify TCRbeta CDR3 regions.

The germline V gene (reference sequence) sets CDR1 to NSQYPW and CDR2 to LRSPGD. CDR3 length: 15 amino acids, cysteine to phenylalanine. The DNA shown is the part of the CDR3 that was read: 33 bases, in frame from base 1. What the authors observed across the whole study: Lesional scalp, especially in alopecia totalis/universalis, showed higher clonality and more expanded CD8+ clones than normal scalp, suggesting antigenic drive. Resident alphabeta T cells in normal human skin are also sequenced, complicating scalp TCR repertoire analysis, unlike mouse skin dominated by gammadelta T cells. Shared TCR sequences between patients were less evident than in mice, which may be partly attributable to HLA diversity in the patient population.

This TCR was recovered from a C3H/HeJ mouse with alopecia areata. This strain is characterized by the MHC haplotype H2-k. Sequenced: lesional skin. The chain was built from TRBV1 and TRBJ1-4, and TRBD1 matches 8 of the central bases. The CDR3 reads as follows: CPCSAAGGADERLFF. The DNA read from the CDR3 is TGCCCCTGCAGTGCAGCAGGGGGCGCGGACGAA.